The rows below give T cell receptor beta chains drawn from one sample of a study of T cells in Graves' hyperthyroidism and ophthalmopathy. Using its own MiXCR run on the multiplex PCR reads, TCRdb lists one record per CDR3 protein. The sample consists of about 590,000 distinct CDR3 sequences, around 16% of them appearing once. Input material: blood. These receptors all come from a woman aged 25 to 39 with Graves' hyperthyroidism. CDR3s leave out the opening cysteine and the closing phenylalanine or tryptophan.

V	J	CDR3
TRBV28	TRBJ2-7	ASSKPGQRYYEQY
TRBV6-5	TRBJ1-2	ASSYGQYGYT
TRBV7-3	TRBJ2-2	ASSLTREGVGELF
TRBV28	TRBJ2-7	ASSYDSTSSYEQY
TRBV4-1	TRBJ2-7	AQGLAVSYEQY
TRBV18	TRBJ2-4	ASSPRQGEAKNIQY
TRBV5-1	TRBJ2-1	ASSLAPNLVGNEQF
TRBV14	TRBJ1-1	ASSQAAANTEAF
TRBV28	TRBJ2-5	ASRRTVRETQY
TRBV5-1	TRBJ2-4	ASSSDALTKNIQY
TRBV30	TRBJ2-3	AWSPGLAGRTDTQY
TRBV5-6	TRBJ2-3	ASSLDVPWDTQY
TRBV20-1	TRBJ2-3	SAEGLAADTQY
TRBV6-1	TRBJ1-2	ASRAGTGGLYGYT
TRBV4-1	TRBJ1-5	ASSQGWGDSNQPQH
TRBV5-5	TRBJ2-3	ASSFRTVRTDTQY
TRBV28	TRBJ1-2	ASSFNPKGGT
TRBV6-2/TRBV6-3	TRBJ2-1	ASSYSVPSGRSYNEQF
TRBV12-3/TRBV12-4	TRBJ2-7	ASSLYRDAGFYEQY
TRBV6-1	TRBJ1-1	ASSKRGEAF
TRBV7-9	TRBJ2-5	ASSLASGVETQY
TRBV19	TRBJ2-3	ATKTSSGPDTQY
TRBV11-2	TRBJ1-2	ASSLFHTDSYGYT
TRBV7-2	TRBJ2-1	ASSFSGRVDNEQF
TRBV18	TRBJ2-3	ASSRIAGEADTQY
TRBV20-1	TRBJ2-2	SARSLLAGGGGTGELF